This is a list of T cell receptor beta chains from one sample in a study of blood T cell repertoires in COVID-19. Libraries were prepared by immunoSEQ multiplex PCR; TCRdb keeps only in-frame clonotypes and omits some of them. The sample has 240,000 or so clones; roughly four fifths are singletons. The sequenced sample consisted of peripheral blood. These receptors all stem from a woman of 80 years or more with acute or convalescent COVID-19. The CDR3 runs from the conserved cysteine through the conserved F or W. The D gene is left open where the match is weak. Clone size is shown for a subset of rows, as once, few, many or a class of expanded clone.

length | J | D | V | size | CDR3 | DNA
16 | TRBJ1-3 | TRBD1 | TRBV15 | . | CATSRHIRDSGNTIYF | TGTGCCACCAGCAGACACATCCGGGACAGTGGAAACACCATATATTTT
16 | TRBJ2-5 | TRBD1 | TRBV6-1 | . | CASSVTQGAFQETQYF | TGTGCCAGCAGTGTTACACAGGGGGCCTTCCAAGAGACCCAGTACTTC
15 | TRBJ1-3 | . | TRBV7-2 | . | CASSLLRGSGNTIYF | TGTGCCAGCAGCCTACTCCGGGGCTCTGGAAACACCATATATTTT
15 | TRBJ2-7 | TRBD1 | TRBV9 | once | CASSVEDRQGAGQYF | TGTGCCAGCAGCGTGGAGGACCGACAGGGGGCCGGGCAGTACTTC
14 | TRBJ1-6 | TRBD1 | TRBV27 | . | CASSTGTGNSPLHF | TGTGCCAGCAGCACCGGGACAGGCAATTCACCCCTCCACTTT
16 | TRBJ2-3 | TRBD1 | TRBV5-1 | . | CASSEDRGRGTDTQYF | TGCGCCAGCAGCGAGGACAGGGGAAGGGGAACAGATACGCAGTATTTT
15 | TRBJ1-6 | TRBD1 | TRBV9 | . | CASSFIPGQGMPLHF | TGTGCCAGCAGCTTTATTCCGGGACAGGGGATGCCCCTCCACTTT
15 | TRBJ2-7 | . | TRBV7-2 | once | CASSRDRRVGDEQYF | TGTGCCAGCAGCCGCGACAGAAGGGTCGGAGACGAGCAGTACTTC
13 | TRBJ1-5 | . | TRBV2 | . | CASSERGGQPQHF | TGTGCCAGCAGTGAGAGGGGAGGTCAGCCCCAGCATTTT
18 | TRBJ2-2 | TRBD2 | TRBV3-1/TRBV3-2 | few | CASSQGQAGGPWTGELFF | TGTGCCAGCAGCCAAGGGCAAGCGGGGGGGCCATGGACCGGGGAGCTGTTTTTT
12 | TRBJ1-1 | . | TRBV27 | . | CASSLEGGEAFF | TGTGCCAGCAGTTTAGAGGGCGGTGAAGCTTTCTTT
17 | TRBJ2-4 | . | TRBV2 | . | CASSEVADSLAKNIQYF | TGTGCCAGCAGTGAAGTCGCCGACAGTCTAGCCAAAAACATTCAGTACTTC
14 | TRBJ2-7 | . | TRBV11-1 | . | CASNLGGSSYEQYF | TGTGCCAGCAACCTCGGGGGTAGCTCCTACGAGCAGTACTTC
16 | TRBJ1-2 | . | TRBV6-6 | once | CASSYSRARANYGYTF | TGTGCCAGCAGTTACTCGAGAGCGAGAGCTAACTATGGCTACACCTTC
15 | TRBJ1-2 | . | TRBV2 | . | CASRGGERLGDGYTF | TGTGCCAGCAGGGGGGGGGAAAGGCTGGGTGATGGCTACACCTTC
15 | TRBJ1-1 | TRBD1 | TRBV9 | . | CASSVGTGAGNEAFF | TGTGCCAGCAGCGTAGGGACAGGGGCTGGGAATGAAGCTTTCTTT
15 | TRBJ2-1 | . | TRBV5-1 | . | CASSFRGSSYNEQFF | TGCGCCAGCAGCTTTAGGGGGAGCTCCTACAATGAGCAGTTCTTC
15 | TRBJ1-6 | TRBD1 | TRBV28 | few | CASLPQGVRNSPLHF | TGTGCCAGCCTACCACAGGGGGTTCGTAATTCACCCCTCCACTTT
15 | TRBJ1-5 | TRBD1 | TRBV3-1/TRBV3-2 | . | CASSPEGAGRQPQHF | TGTGCCAGCAGCCCCGAGGGGGCAGGGCGTCAGCCCCAGCATTTT
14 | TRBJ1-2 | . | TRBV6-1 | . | CASSERSPSYGYTF | TGTGCCAGCAGTGAAAGGTCACCTAGCTATGGCTACACCTTC
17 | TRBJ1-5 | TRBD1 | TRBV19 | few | CASSIRRGPGFNQPQHF | TGTGCCAGTAGTATCCGGAGGGGGCCGGGTTTTAATCAGCCCCAGCATTTT
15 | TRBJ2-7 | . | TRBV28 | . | CASSLVQGGSYEQYF | TGTGCCAGCAGTTTAGTACAGGGTGGCTCCTACGAGCAGTACTTC
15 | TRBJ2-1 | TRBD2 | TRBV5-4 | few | CASSLTRGGQYEQFF | TGTGCCAGCAGCTTGACGCGGGGGGGGCAGTACGAGCAGTTCTTC
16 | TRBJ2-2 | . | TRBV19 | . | CASSMDPGVNTGELFF | TGTGCCAGTAGTATGGACCCAGGGGTGAACACCGGGGAGCTGTTTTTT
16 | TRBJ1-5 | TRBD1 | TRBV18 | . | CASSPSTGGLNQPQHF | TGTGCCAGCTCACCAAGTACAGGGGGGTTAAATCAGCCCCAGCATTTT
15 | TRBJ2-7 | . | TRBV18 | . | CASSLTGSRSYEQYF | TGTGCCAGCTCGCTCACAGGGTCACGCTCCTACGAGCAGTACTTC
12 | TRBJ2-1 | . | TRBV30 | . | CASGTRYNEQFF | TGTGCTTCCGGGACAAGGTACAATGAGCAGTTCTTC
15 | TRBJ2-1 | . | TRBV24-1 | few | CATSDRSGNINEQFF | TGTGCCACCAGTGACCGATCAGGGAATATCAATGAGCAGTTCTTC
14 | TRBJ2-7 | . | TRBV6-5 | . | CASSYSQGSYEQYF | TGTGCCAGCAGTTACTCGCAGGGATCCTACGAGCAGTACTTC
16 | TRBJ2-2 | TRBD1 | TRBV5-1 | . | CASSPILPGQSGELFF | TGCGCCAGCAGCCCAATTCTCCCGGGACAGTCCGGGGAGCTGTTTTTT
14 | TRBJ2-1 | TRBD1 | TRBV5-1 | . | CASSLDGTGDEQFF | TGCGCCAGCAGCCTGGACGGGACAGGGGATGAGCAGTTCTTC
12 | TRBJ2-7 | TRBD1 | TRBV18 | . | CASSATGSEQYF | TGTGCCAGCTCAGCGACAGGGAGCGAGCAGTACTTC
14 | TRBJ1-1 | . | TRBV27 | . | CASRIDGGFTEAFF | TGTGCCAGCAGGATAGACGGGGGGTTCACTGAAGCTTTCTTT
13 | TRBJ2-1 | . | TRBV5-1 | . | CASRGGIGNEQFF | TGCGCCAGCAGGGGCGGGATAGGCAATGAGCAGTTCTTC
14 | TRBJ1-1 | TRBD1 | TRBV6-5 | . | CASSKRTGRIQAFF | TGTGCCAGCAGTAAGCGGACAGGGCGGATTCAAGCTTTCTTT
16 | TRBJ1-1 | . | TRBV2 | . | CASTTTRALGNTEAFF | TGTGCCAGCACAACGACGCGGGCGCTGGGGAACACTGAAGCTTTCTTT
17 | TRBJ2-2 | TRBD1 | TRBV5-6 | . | CASSRRDRGPGTGELFF | TGTGCCAGCAGCCGAAGGGACAGGGGGCCGGGCACCGGGGAGCTGTTTTTT